These 2 T cell receptor beta chains came from one sample sequenced in a study of shared clonotypes between healthy human individuals. Libraries were prepared by immunoSEQ multiplex PCR; TCRdb keeps only in-frame clonotypes and omits some of them. The data hold 1.4 million or so clones, with around 98.5% observed a single time. The source material was naive CD4+ T cells sorted from blood. The subset here: CD45RA+ positively selected. The receptors originated from a man aged 30 to 45 in good health.

The J gene is TRBJ2-2, the V gene TRBV28; 16 nucleotides match TRBD2. Germline loops: CDR1 MDHEN, CDR2 SYDVKM. This CDR3 has 22 amino acids. The trim removed 3 bases at V and 1 base at J, leaving 14 bases unmatched. The CDR3 nucleotides read TGTGCCAGCAGTTTTTTCCTCGCAGCCGGGACTAGCGGGAGGGAGAACACCGGGGAGCTGTTTTTT. Translated, it gives CASSFFLAAGTSGRENTGELFF. Full variable domain (rest looked up from reference TRBV28 and TRBJ2-2): DVKVTQSSRYLVKRTGEKVFLECVQDMDHENMFWYRQDPGLGLRLIYFSYDVKMKEKGDIPEGYSVSREKKERFSLILESASTNQTSMYLCASSFFLAAGTSGRENTGELFFGEGSRLTVL.

The genes are TRBV6-6 and TRBJ1-2; 11 bases map to TRBD1. Germline V gene sequence: CDR1 MNHNY, CDR2 SVGAGI (reference sequence). The CDR3 is 15 residues long. V shed 5 bases, J shed 8 bases, and the junction held 10 bases outside the gene matches. The DNA for the CDR3 is TGTGCCAGCAGTCTCTCCGGGACAGGGGGACGAGGCTACACCTTC. It codes for CASSLSGTGGRGYTF.